This T cell receptor beta chain was documented in a study of shared clonotypes between healthy human individuals. A remark on this clone: What it recognizes is unknown.

For each subset, genomic DNA was distributed in equal portions over several immunoSEQ plates. Sequenced by immunoSEQ multiplex PCR; TCRdb stores in-frame clones only, minus some. This table has over a million clones, about 96% appearing once. V dropped 5 bases and J dropped 1 base, with 22 bases sitting between them. Looked up from germline, CDR1 is SGHTA and CDR2 is FQGNSA. The CDR3 sequence is 18 residues long. Splitting the CD4+ cells yielded a CD45RA+ naive subset and a CD45RA-negative memory subset. Whole-study results and caveats: Naive subsets tended to show greater estimated richness than memory subsets. Clonotype sharing among donors likely depends on sequencing depth.

The chain uses TRBV7-2 and TRBJ2-3; maybe TRBD2 (5 bases). The receptor was isolated from a man aged 25 to 45 in good health. Sequenced material: naive CD4+ T cells sorted from blood. Subset indicated: CD45RA+ positively selected. The CDR3 bases are TGTGCCAGCAGCACTACCCCCCGCTGGGGAGCGGGCACAGATACGCAGTATTTT. It translates to CASSTTPRWGAGTDTQYF. The full variable domain, with the rest looked up from reference TRBV7-2 and TRBJ2-3, is GAGVSQSPSNKVTEKGKDVELRCDPISGHTALYWYRQSLGQGLEFLIYFQGNSAPDKSGLPSDRFSAERTGGSVSTLTIQRTQQEDSAVYLCASSTTPRWGAGTDTQYFGPGTRLTVL.